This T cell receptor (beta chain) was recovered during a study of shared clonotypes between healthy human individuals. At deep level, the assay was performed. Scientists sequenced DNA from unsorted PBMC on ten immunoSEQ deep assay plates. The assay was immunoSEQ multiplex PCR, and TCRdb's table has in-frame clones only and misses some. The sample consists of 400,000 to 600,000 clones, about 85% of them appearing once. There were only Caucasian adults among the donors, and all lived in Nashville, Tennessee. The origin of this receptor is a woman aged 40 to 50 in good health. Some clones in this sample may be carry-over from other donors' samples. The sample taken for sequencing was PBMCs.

CDR3 amino acids: CASSLQGAYPTEAFF. CDR3 nucleotide sequence: TGTGCCAGCAGCCTACAGGGGGCTTATCCGACTGAAGCTTTCTTT. This chain uses TRBV7-8 with TRBJ1-1, with 9 bases identical to TRBD1. Germline CDR1 and CDR2: SGHVS and FQNEAQ. Trimming at V came to 5 bases and at J to 5 bases, leaving 9 bases not matched to a gene. This CDR3 region has 15 residues.